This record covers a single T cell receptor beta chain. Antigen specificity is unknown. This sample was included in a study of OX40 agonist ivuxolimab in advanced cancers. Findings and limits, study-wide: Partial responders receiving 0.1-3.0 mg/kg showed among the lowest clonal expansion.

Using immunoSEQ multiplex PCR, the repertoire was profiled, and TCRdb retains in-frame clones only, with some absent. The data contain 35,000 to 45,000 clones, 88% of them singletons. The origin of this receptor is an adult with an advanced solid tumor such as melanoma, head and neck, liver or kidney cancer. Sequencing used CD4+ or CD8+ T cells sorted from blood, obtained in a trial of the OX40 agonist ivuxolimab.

In DNA, the CDR3 is TGTGCCAGCAGCGCTCACAGGGGGGCTAATGAAAAACTGTTTTTT. Its protein product is CASSAHRGANEKLFF. The chain employs TRBV7-9 and TRBJ1-4; 8 bases are shared with TRBD1. The CDR3 totals 15 residues. V dropped 5 bases and J dropped 3; count of bases not matched to a gene: 5. Germline V CDR1 and CDR2: SEHNR, FQNEAQ (reference sequence).